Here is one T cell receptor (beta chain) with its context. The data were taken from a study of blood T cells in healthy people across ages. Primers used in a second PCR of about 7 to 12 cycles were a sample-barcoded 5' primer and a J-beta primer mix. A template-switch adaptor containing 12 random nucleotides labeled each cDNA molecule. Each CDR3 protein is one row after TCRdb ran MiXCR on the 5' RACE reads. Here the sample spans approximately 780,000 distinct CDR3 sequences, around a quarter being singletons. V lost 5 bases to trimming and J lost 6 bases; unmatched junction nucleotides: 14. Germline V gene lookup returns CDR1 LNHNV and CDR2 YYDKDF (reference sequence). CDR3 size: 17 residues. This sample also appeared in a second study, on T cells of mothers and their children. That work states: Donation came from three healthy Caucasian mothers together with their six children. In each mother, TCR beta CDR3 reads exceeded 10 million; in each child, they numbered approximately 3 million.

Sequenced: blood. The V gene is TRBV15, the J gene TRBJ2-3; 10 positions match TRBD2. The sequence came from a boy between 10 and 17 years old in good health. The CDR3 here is CATSAPLAGPLSDTQYF. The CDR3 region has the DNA TGTGCCACCAGCGCCCCACTAGCGGGGCCCCTCTCGGATACGCAGTATTTT.